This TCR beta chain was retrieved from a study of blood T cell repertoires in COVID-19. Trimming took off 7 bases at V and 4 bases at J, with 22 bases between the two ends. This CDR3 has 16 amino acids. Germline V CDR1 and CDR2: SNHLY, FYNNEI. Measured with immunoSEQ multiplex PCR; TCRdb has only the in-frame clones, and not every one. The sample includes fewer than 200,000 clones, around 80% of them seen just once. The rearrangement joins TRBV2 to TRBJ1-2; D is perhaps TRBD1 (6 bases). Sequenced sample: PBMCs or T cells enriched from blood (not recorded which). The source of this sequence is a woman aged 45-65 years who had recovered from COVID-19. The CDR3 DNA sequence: TGTGCCAGCACCGACCCCATCTGGGACACTGGCTATGGCTACACCTTC. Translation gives CASTDPIWDTGYGYTF.